This TCR beta chain was documented in a study of blood T cells in healthy people across ages. A remark on this clonotype: Antigen: not known.

Sample-barcoded 5' priming and a J-beta primer mix drove a second PCR of about 6 to 12 cycles. One entry per CDR3 protein, called by TCRdb with MiXCR from the 5' RACE reads. The sample includes about 1.8 million distinct CDR3 sequences, about 49% seen only once; the top ten take 2.1%. Findings of the study overall: Leaving the PBMCs unsorted stopped any conclusive comparison of naive versus antigen-experienced cells. Fewer expanded clones and more diversity marked long-lived versus aged donors. With naive T cell percentage, TCR beta diversity showed a strong correlation.

Every donor gave about 9 milliliters of peripheral blood. This CDR3 has 12 residues. Trimming took off 7 bases at V and 4 bases at J, with 8 bases between the two ends. Germline-derived CDR1 and CDR2 are MNHEY and SVGEGT. The genes are TRBV6-2 or TRBV6-3 and TRBJ2-1; D might be TRBD2 (5 bases). The sequencing sample was made of blood. The sequence was collected from a woman aged 40 to 49 in good health. In nucleotides, the CDR3 is TGTGCCAGCAACGAGGGATACAATGAGCAGTTCTTC. This sequence encodes CASNEGYNEQFF.